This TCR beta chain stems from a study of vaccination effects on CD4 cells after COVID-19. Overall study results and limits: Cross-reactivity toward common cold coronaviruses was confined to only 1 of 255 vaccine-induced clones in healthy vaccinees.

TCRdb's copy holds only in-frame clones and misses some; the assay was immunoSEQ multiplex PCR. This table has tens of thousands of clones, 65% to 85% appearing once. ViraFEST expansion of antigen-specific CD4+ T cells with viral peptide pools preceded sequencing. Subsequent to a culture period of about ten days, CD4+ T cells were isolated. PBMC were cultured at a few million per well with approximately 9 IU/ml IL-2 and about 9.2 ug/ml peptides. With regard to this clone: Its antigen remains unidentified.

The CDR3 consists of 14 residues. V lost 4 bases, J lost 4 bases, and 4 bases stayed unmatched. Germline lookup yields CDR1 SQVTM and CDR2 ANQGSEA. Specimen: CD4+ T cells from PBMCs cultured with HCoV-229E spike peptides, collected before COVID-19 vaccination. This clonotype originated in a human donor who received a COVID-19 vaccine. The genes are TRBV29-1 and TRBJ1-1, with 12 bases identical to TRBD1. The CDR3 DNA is TGCAGCGTTGGGGACAGGGGGCTTGGCACTGAAGCTTTCTTT. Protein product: CSVGDRGLGTEAFF. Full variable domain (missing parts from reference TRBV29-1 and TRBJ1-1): SAVISQKPSRDICQRGTSLTIQCQVDSQVTMMFWYRQQPGQSLTLIATANQGSEATYESGFVIDKFPISRPNLTFSTLTVSNMSPEDSSIYLCSVGDRGLGTEAFFGQGTRLTVV.